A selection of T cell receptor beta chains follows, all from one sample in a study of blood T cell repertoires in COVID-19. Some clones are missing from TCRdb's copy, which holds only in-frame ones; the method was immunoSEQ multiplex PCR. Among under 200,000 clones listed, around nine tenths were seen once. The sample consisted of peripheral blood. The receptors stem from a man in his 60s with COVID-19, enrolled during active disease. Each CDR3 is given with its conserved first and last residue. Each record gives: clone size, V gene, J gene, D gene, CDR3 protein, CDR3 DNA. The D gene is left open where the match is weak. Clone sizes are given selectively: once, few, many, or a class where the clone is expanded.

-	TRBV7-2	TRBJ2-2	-	CASRGRTNTGELFF	TGTGCCAGTAGGGGCAGAACGAACACCGGGGAGCTGTTTTTT
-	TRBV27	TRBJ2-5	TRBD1	CASSLTRDRVDETQYF	TGTGCCAGCAGTCTTACACGGGACAGGGTCGATGAGACCCAGTACTTC
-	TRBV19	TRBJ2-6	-	CASSVLAGANVLTF	TGTGCCAGTAGTGTACTAGCTGGGGCCAACGTCCTGACTTTC
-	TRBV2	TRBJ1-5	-	CASRYSNQPQHF	TGTGCCAGCAGATATAGCAATCAGCCCCAGCATTTT
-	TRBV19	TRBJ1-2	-	CASSTRTGPHGYTF	TGTGCCAGTAGTACCAGAACAGGGCCCCATGGCTACACCTTC
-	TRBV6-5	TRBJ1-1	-	CASSITRRGTEAFF	TGTGCCAGCAGCATCACTCGAAGGGGCACTGAAGCTTTCTTT
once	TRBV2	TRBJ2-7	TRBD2	CASNPGTSGTYEQYF	TGTGCCAGCAACCCTGGGACTAGCGGGACCTACGAGCAGTACTTC
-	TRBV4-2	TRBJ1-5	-	CASSQVKEYSNQPQHF	TGTGCCAGCAGCCAAGTGAAAGAGTATAGCAATCAGCCCCAGCATTTT
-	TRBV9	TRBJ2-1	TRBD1	CASSVRDREVDEQFF	TGTGCCAGCAGCGTCCGGGACAGGGAGGTCGATGAGCAGTTCTTC
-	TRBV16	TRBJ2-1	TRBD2	CASSLLAGGNNEQFF	TGTGCCAGCAGCCTACTAGCGGGAGGGAACAATGAGCAGTTCTTC
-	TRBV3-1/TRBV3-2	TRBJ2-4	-	CASSQRQGGLAKNIQYF	TGTGCCAGCAGCCAACGTCAGGGAGGCCTAGCCAAAAACATTCAGTACTTC
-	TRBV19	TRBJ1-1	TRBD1	CASRRTGTNTEAFF	TGTGCCAGTAGGAGGACAGGGACGAACACTGAAGCTTTCTTT
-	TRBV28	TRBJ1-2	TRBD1	CASSKGQGPGGYTF	TGTGCCAGCAGCAAAGGACAGGGCCCGGGCGGCTACACCTTC
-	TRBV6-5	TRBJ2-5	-	CATHIATQYF	TGTGCCACCCACATAGCGACCCAGTACTTC
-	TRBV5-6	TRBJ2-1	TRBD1	CASSRQGAEYNEQFF	TGTGCCAGCAGCCGACAGGGGGCAGAATACAATGAGCAGTTCTTC
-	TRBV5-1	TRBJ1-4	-	CASSSDRMNEKLFF	TGCGCCAGCAGCTCGGACAGAATGAATGAAAAACTGTTTTTT
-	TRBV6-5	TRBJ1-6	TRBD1	CASTPDRGVNSPLHF	TGTGCCAGCACACCAGACAGGGGTGTTAATTCACCCCTCCACTTT
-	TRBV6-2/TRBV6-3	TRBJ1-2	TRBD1	CASSSTGTGNYGYTF	TGTGCCAGCAGCTCCACCGGGACAGGGAACTATGGCTACACCTTC
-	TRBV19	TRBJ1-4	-	CASNRGSPTNEKLFF	TGTGCCAGTAACCGAGGGAGCCCAACTAATGAAAAACTGTTTTTT
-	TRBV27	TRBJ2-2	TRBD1	CASSLGTGGAWTGELFF	TGTGCCAGCAGTTTAGGCACAGGGGGCGCATGGACCGGGGAGCTGTTTTTT
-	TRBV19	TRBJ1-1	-	CASSFSPDTEAFF	TGTGCCAGTAGCTTTAGCCCCGACACTGAAGCTTTCTTT
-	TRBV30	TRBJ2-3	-	CAWSGARPDTQYF	TGTGCCTGGAGTGGGGCCAGGCCAGATACGCAGTATTTT
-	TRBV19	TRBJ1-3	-	CASSIVTRLVSGNTIYF	TGTGCCAGTAGTATAGTGACACGGCTCGTCTCTGGAAACACCATATATTTT